This T cell receptor beta chain is from a study of cytomegalovirus exposure and HLA in healthy donors. Study-wide results and limits: Only CMV serostatus was available as immune exposure information. Later work found that TCR association rates differed between HLA loci; DRB1 had the most and HLA-C the fewest. Most of the TCR beta V segments (in an earlier analysis) were productive either about 87% or about 30% of the time.

The PCR used 60 Vbeta and 13 Jbeta primers. Assay used: immunoSEQ multiplex PCR; TCRdb lists only in-frame clones, some missing. The sample has over 70,000 clones, around 68% seen once. This clone is deemed medium-sized (0.01 to 0.1%). Its antigen is undetermined. V was pared by 4 bases and J by 2 bases, with 17 bases between. The CDR3 totals 16 residues. CDR1 SGHKS and CDR2 YYEKEE come from the germline V gene (reference sequence). The J gene is TRBJ2-3, the V gene TRBV5-5, with a tentative D call TRBD2 (6 bases). The sequence was collected from a man aged 25 to 40 in good health and CMV-seropositive. The sequenced sample consisted of PBMCs. The DNA for the CDR3 is TGTGCCAGCAGCCCCACGGGGAGGCGCAACACAGATACGCAGTATTTT. This sequence encodes CASSPTGRRNTDTQYF.